This T cell receptor beta chain appears in the sequencing data of a study of blood T cell repertoires in COVID-19. Per the original data handling: Amplification of reference gene primers was used by the study to estimate nucleated cell counts. Some clones are missing from TCRdb's copy, which holds only in-frame ones; the method was immunoSEQ multiplex PCR. V and J calls and clone size follow that table, whereas D and trimming were derived from the DNA. The table lists about 120,000 clones, about 79% of them singletons. With 0 bases clipped from V and 10 bases from J, the junction kept 7 bases outside the gene matches. From germline, CDR1 is LGHNA and CDR2 YSLEER. The CDR3 is made up of 17 amino acids.

Material: peripheral blood. This sequence originates from a woman in her seventies with acute or convalescent COVID-19. This chain joins TRBV4-3 and TRBJ2-1, with 15 positions matching TRBD2. Here the CDR3 reads CASSQDGTSGGPGEQFF. CDR3 nucleotide sequence: TGCGCCAGCAGCCAAGATGGGACTAGCGGGGGGCCGGGGGAGCAGTTCTTC.